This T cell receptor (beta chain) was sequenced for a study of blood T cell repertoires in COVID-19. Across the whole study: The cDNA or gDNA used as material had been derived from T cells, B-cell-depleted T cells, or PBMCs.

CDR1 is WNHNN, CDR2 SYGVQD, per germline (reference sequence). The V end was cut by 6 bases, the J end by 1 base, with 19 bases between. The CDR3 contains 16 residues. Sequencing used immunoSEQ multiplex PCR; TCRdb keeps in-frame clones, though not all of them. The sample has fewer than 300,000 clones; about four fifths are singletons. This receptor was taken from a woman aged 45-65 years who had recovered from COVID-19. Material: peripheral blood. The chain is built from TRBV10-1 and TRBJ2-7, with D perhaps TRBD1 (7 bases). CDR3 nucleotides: TGCGCCAGCAGGGAGGGACAGACAAATAGATCCTACGAGCAGTACTTC. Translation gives CASREGQTNRSYEQYF.